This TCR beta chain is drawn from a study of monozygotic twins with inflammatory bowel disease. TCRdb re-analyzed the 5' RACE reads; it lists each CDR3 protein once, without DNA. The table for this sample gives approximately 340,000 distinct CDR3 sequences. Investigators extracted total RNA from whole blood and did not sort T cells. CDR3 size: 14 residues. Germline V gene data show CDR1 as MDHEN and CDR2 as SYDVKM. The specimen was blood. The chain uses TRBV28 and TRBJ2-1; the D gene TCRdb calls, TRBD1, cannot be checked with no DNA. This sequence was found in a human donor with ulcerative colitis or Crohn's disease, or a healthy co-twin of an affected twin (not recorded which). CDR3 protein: CASSPPGSYNEQFF.